This TCR beta chain came from a study of beta chain features in type 1 diabetes. Findings of the study overall: HLA effects on TCRB rearrangement stayed unresolved here. Moderately but significantly shorter TCRB CDR3s were found in Type 1 diabetes patients in all four CD4+ subsets.

CDR1 is SGDLS, CDR2 YYNGEE, per germline. V dropped 1 base and J dropped 4; count of bases not matched to a gene: 1. There are 15 residues in the CDR3. Expressed TCRB transcripts were sequenced because the entire RNA isolate underwent reverse transcription. Method: immunoSEQ multiplex PCR; TCRdb's copy keeps in-frame clones and lacks some. The table lists 200,000 to 300,000 clones, 20% of them singletons. One heparinised blood draw, averaging about 120 mL, came from each donor. Each of the sorted populations had a purity greater than 95%. With respect to this clone: The antigen is undetermined.

The sequencing input was naive CD4+ T cells from blood. The chain links TRBV9 to TRBJ2-1; 11 bases agree with TRBD2. This receptor was identified in a woman aged 40 to 55 with type 1 diabetes. CDR3 protein: CASSVSSGRYNEQFF. CDR3 DNA: TGTGCCAGCAGCGTATCTAGCGGGAGGTACAATGAGCAGTTCTTC.